This T cell receptor beta chain was documented in a study of CD8+CD57+ T cells in acquired aplastic anemia (dated by TCRdb to between 2017 and 2018). In terms of the full investigation: On average, sorted CD4+ and CD8+ cells yielded around 3.4 ug of extracted DNA, with a range of roughly 0.18 to 30 ug. CD8+CD57+ expansion was defined as a frequency above the mean frequency observed in healthy subjects. Broad study findings and their caveats: Between patients and healthy controls, no significant difference in CD8+ Simpson's diversity was found (P=0.060). About 29 CD8+ CDR3 sequences were found to be shared between patients and controls, but these sequences appeared to be highly expressed in patients and within the immunodominant clones of the patients.

The patients picked for sequencing were ones in whom flow cytometry had shown an expansion of CD8+CD57+ cells. Every patient had a diagnosis of severe acquired aplastic anemia based on International Study of Aplastic Anemia and Agranulocytosis and Camitta criteria. No patient had received any therapy when blood was sampled. The study deep-sequenced TCR repertoires of sorted CD4+ and CD8+ blood T cells from severe aplastic anemia patients and healthy subjects. Patients were enrolled in the USA under clinicaltrials.gov protocols 00001620, 01623167, 00001397, 00071045, 00081523 and 00961064. Ficoll-Paque density gradient centrifugation was used to isolate peripheral blood mononuclear cells. Before DNA was extracted, CD4+ and CD8+ T cells were sorted using either FACS or magnetic beads. Profiling of TCR beta VDJ combinations and CDR3 sequences used genomic DNA as the template. An Illumina HiSeq 2000 was used for TCR repertoire sequencing. Under the source paper's analysis protocol: TRBV/TRBJ rearrangement plots, CDR3 size and DJ length profiles, and Simpson's diversity index were used to assess repertoires. The most abundant DNA sequence in the deep sequencing data was taken as the immunodominant clone. CDR3 amino acid sequences were screened for sharing across subjects and were compared with published repertoires and the VDJdb database. TCRdb cleaned the public reads at Q25 with fastp, built clones with MiXCR and kept in-frame beta chains. Rows with one shared CDR3 protein collapse into an entry with the most common genes and DNA. None of the V and J calls come from the authors' own analysis; TCRdb made them. The sample table records around 290,000 distinct CDR3 sequences; 56% of these occur just once. Together, the top ten hold approximately 1.2% of the sample.

The cysteine opens and the phenylalanine closes a CDR3 of 14 amino acids. The kept DNA is CDR3 alone, 42 bases in frame from the first base. According to the germline V gene, CDR1 reads MNHEY and CDR2 reads SVGAGI. V and J are truncated by 2 bases and 0 bases respectively, leaving an intervening sequence of 8 bases. Comments on this clonotype: The specificity of this receptor is unknown. One base away there is no much larger clone; base qualities are not given.

The clonotype was recovered from a human donor with aplastic anemia. Sequences were obtained from sorted CD4+, CD8+, or CD8+CD57+ T cells (not recorded which) from PBMCs. The receptor chain draws on TRBV6-5 and TRBJ2-7; TRBD1 might be the D gene, on 6 matching bases. This receptor carries the CDR3 CASSYGTLSYEQYF. The DNA sequence is TGTGCCAGCAGTTACGGGACACTCTCCTACGAGCAGTACTTC.